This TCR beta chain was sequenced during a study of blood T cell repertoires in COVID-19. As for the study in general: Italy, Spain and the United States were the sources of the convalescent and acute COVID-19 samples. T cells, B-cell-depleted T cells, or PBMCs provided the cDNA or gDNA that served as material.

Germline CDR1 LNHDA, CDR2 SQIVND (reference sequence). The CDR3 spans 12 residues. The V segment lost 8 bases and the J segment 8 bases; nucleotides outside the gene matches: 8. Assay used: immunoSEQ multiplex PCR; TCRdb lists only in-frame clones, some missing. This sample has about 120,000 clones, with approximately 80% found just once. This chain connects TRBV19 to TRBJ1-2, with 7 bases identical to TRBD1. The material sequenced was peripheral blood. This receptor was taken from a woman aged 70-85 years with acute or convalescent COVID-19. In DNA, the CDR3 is TGTGCCAGTGACAACAGGGGCAGGGGCTACACCTTC. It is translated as CASDNRGRGYTF.